The 5 T cell receptor beta chains in this list originate from one sample, sequenced in a study of identical twins. TCRdb re-called the 5' RACE reads through MiXCR, storing one row per CDR3 protein. The sample has about 720,000 distinct CDR3 sequences; about 9.4% are singletons. In addition, the sample was reused for a study of yellow fever vaccine responses in identical twins.

The sequencing sample was made of PBMCs. The receptors shown here come from a woman aged 18-29 years in good health.

This clonotype was counted a few times. The chain uses TRBV30 and TRBJ1-2; 9 bases line up with TRBD1. V lost 4 bases, J lost 3 bases, and 9 bases stayed unmatched. The CDR3 has 15 residues. CDR1 is GTSNPN and CDR2 is SVGIG in the germline V gene (reference sequence). For the CDR3, the DNA is TGTGCCTGGACCAACAGGGGGCGTACGCACTATGGCTACACCTTC. It translates to CAWTNRGRTHYGYTF. The whole variable domain, filled in from reference TRBV30 and TRBJ1-2, reads SQTIHQWPATLVQPVGSPLSLECTVEGTSNPNLYWYRQAAGRGLQLLFYSVGIGQISSEVPQNLSASRPQDRQFILSSKKLLLSDSGFYLCAWTNRGRTHYGYTFGSGTRLTVV.

This clonotype was counted between two and nine times. The V gene is TRBV6-2 or TRBV6-3, the J gene TRBJ2-4, with 12 bases aligning to TRBD1. Germline V lookup: CDR1 MNHEY, CDR2 SVGEGT. J gave up 1 base and V 5 bases, and 9 bases lay outside the gene matches. CDR3 length: 18 amino acids. The CDR3 is CASSPPGQGAWAKNIQYF. In nucleotides, the CDR3 is TGTGCCAGCAGTCCCCCGGGACAGGGGGCATGGGCCAAAAACATTCAGTACTTC.

J is TRBJ2-7 and V is TRBV3-1, with a possible D match to TRBD1 (5 bases). This CDR3 has 13 residues. Trimming cost V 0 bases and J 6 bases, with 9 bases left between them. The germline gives CDR1 LGHDT, CDR2 YNNKEL (reference sequence). The CDR3 here is CASSQDARGEQYF. The CDR3 nucleotides are TGTGCCAGCAGCCAAGATGCTAGGGGCGAGCAGTACTTC.

The rearrangement links TRBV2 to TRBJ2-2; no definite D call. The V and J ends lost 9 bases and 4 bases respectively, with 12 bases between them. CDR1 and CDR2 (germline): SNHLY, FYNNEI. The CDR3 contains 13 residues. CDR3 coding DNA: TGTGCCAGTCTGGAAACTCGCACCGGGGAGCTGTTTTTT. This encodes CASLETRTGELFF.

This clonotype was counted at least ten times. This chain joins TRBV5-1 and TRBJ2-1; D gene unclear. The CDR3 is made up of 11 amino acids. The germline V gene has CDR1 SGHRS and CDR2 YFSETQ. The V and J ends lost 5 bases and 8 bases respectively, with 8 bases between them. The CDR3 nucleotides are TGCGCCAGCAGGGTGGCGGATGAGCAGTTCTTC. Protein: CASRVADEQFF.